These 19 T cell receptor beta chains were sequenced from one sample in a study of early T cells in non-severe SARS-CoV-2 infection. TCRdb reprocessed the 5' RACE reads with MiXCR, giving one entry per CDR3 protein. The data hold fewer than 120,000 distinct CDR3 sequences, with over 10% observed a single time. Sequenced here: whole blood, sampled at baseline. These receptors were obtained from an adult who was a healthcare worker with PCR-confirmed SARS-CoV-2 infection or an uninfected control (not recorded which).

The CDR3 loop is CASSYGETQYF. In DNA form, the CDR3 reads TGTGCCAGCAGTTACGGGGAGACCCAGTACTTC. J is TRBJ2-5 and V is TRBV6-5; the D is unclear. The CDR3 length is 11 residues. Germline CDR1 is MNHEY and CDR2 is SVGAGI. The V gene lost 2 bases and the J gene lost 5 bases, with 3 bases spanning the gap.

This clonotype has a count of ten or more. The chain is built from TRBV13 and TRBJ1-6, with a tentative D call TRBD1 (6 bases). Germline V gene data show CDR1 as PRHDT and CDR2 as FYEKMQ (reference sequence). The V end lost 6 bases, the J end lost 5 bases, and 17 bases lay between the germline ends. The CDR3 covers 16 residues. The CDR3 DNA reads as TGTGCCAGCAGAGGGGCGACGAAGGGGGATAATTCACCCCTCCACTTT. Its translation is CASRGATKGDNSPLHF.

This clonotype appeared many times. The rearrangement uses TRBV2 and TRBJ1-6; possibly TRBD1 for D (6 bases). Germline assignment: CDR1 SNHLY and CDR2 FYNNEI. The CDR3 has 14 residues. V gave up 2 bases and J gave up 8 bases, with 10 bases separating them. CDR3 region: CASSEHRVDSPLHF. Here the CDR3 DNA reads TGTGCCAGCAGTGAACACAGGGTGGATTCACCCCTCCACTTT.

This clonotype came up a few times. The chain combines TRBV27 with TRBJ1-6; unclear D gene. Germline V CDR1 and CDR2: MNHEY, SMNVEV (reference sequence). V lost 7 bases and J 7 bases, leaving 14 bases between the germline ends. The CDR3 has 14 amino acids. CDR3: CASNPLLGNSPLHF. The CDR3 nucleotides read TGTGCCAGCAATCCACTCCTGGGGAATTCACCCCTCCACTTT.

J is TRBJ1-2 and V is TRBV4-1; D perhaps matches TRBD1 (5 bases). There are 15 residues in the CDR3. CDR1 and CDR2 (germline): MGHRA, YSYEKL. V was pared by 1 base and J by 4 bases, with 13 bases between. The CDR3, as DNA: TGCGCCAGCAGCCAAGGGTGGGCAGGGATCTATGGCTACACCTTC. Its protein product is CASSQGWAGIYGYTF.

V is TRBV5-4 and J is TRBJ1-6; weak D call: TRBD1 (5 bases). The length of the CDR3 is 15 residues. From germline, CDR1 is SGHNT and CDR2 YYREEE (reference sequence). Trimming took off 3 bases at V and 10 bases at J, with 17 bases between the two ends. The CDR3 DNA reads TGTGCCAGCAGCTCCCGGGACCGCGGGGAGTCACCCCTCCACTTT. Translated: CASSSRDRGESPLHF.

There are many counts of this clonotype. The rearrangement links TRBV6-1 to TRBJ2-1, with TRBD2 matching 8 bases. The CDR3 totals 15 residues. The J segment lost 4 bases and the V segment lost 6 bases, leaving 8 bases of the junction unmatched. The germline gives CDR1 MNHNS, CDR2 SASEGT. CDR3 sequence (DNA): TGTGCCAGCAGCCAAGGCGGGGGGCCGTACAATGAGCAGTTCTTC. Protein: CASSQGGGPYNEQFF.

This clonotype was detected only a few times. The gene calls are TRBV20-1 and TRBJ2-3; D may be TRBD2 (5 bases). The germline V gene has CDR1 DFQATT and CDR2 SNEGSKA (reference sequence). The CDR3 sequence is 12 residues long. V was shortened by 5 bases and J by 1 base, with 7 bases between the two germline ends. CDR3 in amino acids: CSAPGGTDTQYF. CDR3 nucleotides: TGCAGTGCTCCCGGGGGCACAGATACGCAGTATTTT.

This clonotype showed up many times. CDR3 in amino acids: CASSVAFLSSGNTIYF. CDR3 bases: TGCGCCAGCAGCGTCGCCTTCCTATCCTCTGGAAACACCATATATTTT. This chain joins TRBV5-1 and TRBJ1-3, with unresolved D. Germline V gene sequence: CDR1 SGHRS, CDR2 YFSETQ. This CDR3 spans 16 amino acids. Trimming took off 4 bases at V and 0 bases at J, with 14 bases between the two ends.

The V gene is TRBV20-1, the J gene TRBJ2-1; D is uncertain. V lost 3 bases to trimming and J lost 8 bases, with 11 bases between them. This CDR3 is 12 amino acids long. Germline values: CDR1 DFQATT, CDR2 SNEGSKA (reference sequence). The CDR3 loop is CSARNSDYEQFF. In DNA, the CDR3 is TGCAGTGCTAGGAACTCCGATTATGAGCAGTTCTTC.

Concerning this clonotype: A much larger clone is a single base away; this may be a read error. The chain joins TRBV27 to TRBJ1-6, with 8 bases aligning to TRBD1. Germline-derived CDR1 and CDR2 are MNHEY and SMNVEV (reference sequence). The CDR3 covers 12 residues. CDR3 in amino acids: CASRETGAPHHF. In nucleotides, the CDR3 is TGTGCCAGCAGAGAGACAGGGGCACCCCACCACTTT.

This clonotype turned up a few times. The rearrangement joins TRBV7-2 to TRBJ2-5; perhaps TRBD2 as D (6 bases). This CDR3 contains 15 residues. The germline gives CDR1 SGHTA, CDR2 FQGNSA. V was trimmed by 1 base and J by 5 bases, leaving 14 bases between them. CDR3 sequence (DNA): TGTGCCAGCAGCTTAGGCTTGCCTAGCGTCGAGACCCAGTACTTC. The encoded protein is CASSLGLPSVETQYF.

The CDR3 is CVTRGAEAKNIQYF. In nucleotides, the CDR3 is TGTGTCACCCGGGGAGCTGAAGCCAAAAACATTCAGTACTTC. The chain employs TRBV6-6 and TRBJ2-4, with a tentative D call TRBD2 (5 bases). CDR3 length: 14 amino acids. Germline V gives CDR1 MNHNY, CDR2 SVGAGI (reference sequence).

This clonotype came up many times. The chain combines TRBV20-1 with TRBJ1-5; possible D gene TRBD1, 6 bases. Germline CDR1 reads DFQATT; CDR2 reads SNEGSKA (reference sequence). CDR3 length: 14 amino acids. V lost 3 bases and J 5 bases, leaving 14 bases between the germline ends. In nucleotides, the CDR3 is TGCAGTGCTAGCAGACAGGTTGGTGATCAGCCCCAGCATTTT. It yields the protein CSASRQVGDQPQHF.

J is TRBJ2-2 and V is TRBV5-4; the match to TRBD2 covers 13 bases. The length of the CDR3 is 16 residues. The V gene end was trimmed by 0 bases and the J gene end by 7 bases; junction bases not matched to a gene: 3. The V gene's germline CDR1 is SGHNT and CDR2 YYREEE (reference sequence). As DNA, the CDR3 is TGTGCCAGCAGCTTGGGACTAGCGGGAGGAGACGGGGAGCTGTTTTTT. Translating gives CASSLGLAGGDGELFF.

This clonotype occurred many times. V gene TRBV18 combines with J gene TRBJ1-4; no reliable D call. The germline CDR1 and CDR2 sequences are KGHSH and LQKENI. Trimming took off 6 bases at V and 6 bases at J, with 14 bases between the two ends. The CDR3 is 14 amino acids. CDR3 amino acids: CASSPGNHYEKLFF. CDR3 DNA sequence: TGTGCCAGCTCTCCCGGGAATCACTATGAAAAACTGTTTTTT.

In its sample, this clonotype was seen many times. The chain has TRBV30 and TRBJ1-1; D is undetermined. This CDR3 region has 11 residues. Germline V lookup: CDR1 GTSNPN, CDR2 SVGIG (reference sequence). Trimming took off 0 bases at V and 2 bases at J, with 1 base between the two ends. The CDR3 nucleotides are TGTGCCTGGAGTGTAAACACTGAAGCTTTCTTT. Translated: CAWSVNTEAFF.

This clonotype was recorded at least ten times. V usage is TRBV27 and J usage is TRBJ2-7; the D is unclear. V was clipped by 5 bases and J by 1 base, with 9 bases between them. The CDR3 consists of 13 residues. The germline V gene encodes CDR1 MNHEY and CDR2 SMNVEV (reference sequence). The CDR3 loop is CASSPAGSYEQYF. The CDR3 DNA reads TGTGCCAGCAGTCCCGCCGGGTCCTACGAGCAGTACTTC.

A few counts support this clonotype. The CDR3 is CSATAGSQERSTDTQYF. The DNA for the CDR3 is TGCAGTGCTACGGCCGGCTCTCAGGAGCGGAGCACAGATACGCAGTATTTT. J is TRBJ2-3 and V is TRBV20-1, with a tentative D call TRBD2 (5 bases). Trimming removed 4 bases at V and 0 bases at J, with 20 bases between. The CDR3 runs to 17 residues. Looked up from germline, CDR1 is DFQATT and CDR2 is SNEGSKA (reference sequence).